Below are 27 T cell receptor beta chains sequenced from a single sample in a study of shared clonotypes between healthy human individuals. Here immunoSEQ multiplex PCR was the method, and the copy in TCRdb shows in-frame clones only, minus some. The profile shows approximately 500,000 clones, 90% to 96% of them singletons. The specimen sequenced was naive CD4+ T cells sorted from blood. Subset of the sample: CD45RA+ positively selected. The receptors shown here come from a woman between 25 and 40 years old in good health.

This chain links TRBV27 with TRBJ1-1; possible D gene TRBD1, 6 bases. Trimming took off 6 bases at V and 6 bases at J, with 17 bases between the two ends. The CDR3 runs 14 residues. Germline V gene lookup returns CDR1 MNHEY and CDR2 SMNVEV (reference sequence). The CDR3 loop is CASRSDRPGAEAFF. CDR3 sequence (DNA): TGTGCCAGCAGATCGGACAGACCGGGGGCTGAAGCTTTCTTT.

In regard to this clone: The same CDR3 arises from other DNA sequences in this sample as well. The V call is TRBV6-1, the J call TRBJ1-2, with 9 bases identical to TRBD1. This CDR3 contains 15 residues. Germline CDR1 MNHNS, CDR2 SASEGT. After removal of 6 bases from V and 2 bases from J, the junction contained 7 bases not matched to a gene. Here the CDR3 reads CASRPGTGSNYGYTF. For the CDR3, the DNA is TGTGCCAGCAGACCCGGGACAGGGAGCAACTATGGCTACACCTTC.

The chain has TRBV29-1 and TRBJ2-1; tentative D call: TRBD2 (5 bases). This CDR3 spans 11 amino acids. Trimming removed 4 bases from V and 6 bases from J, with 7 bases in between. Germline lookup yields CDR1 SQVTM and CDR2 ANQGSEA. CDR3 protein: CSVGLSNEQFF. CDR3 DNA sequence: TGCAGCGTTGGACTATCCAATGAGCAGTTCTTC.

V and J are TRBV28 and TRBJ2-4; TRBD1 agrees at 9 bases. This CDR3 is 18 amino acids long. J was trimmed by 0 bases and V by 6 bases; bases with no gene match: 12. The germline gives CDR1 MDHEN, CDR2 SYDVKM. The CDR3 region has the DNA TGTGCCAGCAGACCCTATTGGGGACAGGGACTAGCCAAAAACATTCAGTACTTC. Residues: CASRPYWGQGLAKNIQYF.

This chain joins TRBV5-1 and TRBJ2-3, with a weak D call TRBD2 (6 bases). Per germline, CDR1 SGHRS and CDR2 YFSETQ. The V gene lost 5 bases and the J gene lost 6 bases, with 16 bases spanning the gap. CDR3 length: 14 amino acids. The CDR3 DNA reads as TGCGCCAGCAGGCTGGACGGAGGGTACGATACGCAGTATTTT. The encoded protein is CASRLDGGYDTQYF.

This clone was picked up one time. This chain joins TRBV6-1 and TRBJ2-1, with a weak D call TRBD2 (5 bases). Trimming took 1 base from V and 9 from J, leaving 7 bases between them. CDR1 is MNHNS and CDR2 is SASEGT in the germline V gene. This CDR3 comprises 12 residues. CDR3 amino acids: CASSEVGIEQFF. CDR3 nucleotides: TGTGCCAGCAGTGAAGTCGGGATTGAGCAGTTCTTC.

The chain's CDR3 is CASSLVAGAEETQYF. For the CDR3, the DNA is TGTGCCAGCAGCTTAGTAGCGGGAGCTGAAGAGACCCAGTACTTC. The gene calls are TRBV7-8 and TRBJ2-5; 9 bases are shared with TRBD2. The germline gives CDR1 SGHVS, CDR2 FQNEAQ. The CDR3 sequence is 15 residues long. Losses at the gene ends were 1 base for V and 3 bases for J; bases not matched to a gene: 3.

V gene TRBV29-1 combines with J gene TRBJ2-1; 7 nucleotides agree with TRBD2. CDR3 size: 15 residues. V shed 6 bases, J shed 0 bases, and the junction held 8 bases outside the gene matches. Germline V gene data show CDR1 as SQVTM and CDR2 as ANQGSEA. CDR3 nucleotides: TGCAGCGTCTCTTGGGGGGGGAACTCCTACAATGAGCAGTTCTTC. This translates into CSVSWGGNSYNEQFF.

The rearrangement links TRBV4-1 to TRBJ1-1; D is uncertain. CDR1 and CDR2 (germline): MGHRA, YSYEKL. The CDR3 runs 13 residues. Between the trimmed V and J ends, which lost 1 base and 3 bases, there was a span of 6 bases. The CDR3, as DNA: TGCGCCAGCAGCCAAGCAGAGGACACTGAAGCTTTCTTT. Residues: CASSQAEDTEAFF.

The chain has TRBV28 and TRBJ2-3; TRBD2 aligns across 9 bases. Germline lookup yields CDR1 MDHEN and CDR2 SYDVKM. The CDR3 is 17 residues long. J was trimmed by 4 bases and V by 3 bases; bases with no gene match: 11. CDR3 DNA sequence: TGTGCCAGCAGTTTTTTTGTGGCGGGAGGGAAAGCAGATACGCAGTATTTT. Its translation is CASSFFVAGGKADTQYF.

This sequence joins TRBV2 and TRBJ1-4; possibly TRBD1 for D (5 bases). Germline lookup yields CDR1 SNHLY and CDR2 FYNNEI. V gave up 8 bases and J gave up 7 bases, with 17 bases separating them. This CDR3 contains 14 residues. Written as DNA, the CDR3 is TGTGCCAGCGGGAAGGTCTTAAGGGGTGAAAAACTGTTTTTT. Residues: CASGKVLRGEKLFF.

The chain couples TRBV11-2 to TRBJ2-7; TRBD1 is a possible D gene (6 bases). CDR1 is SGHAT and CDR2 is FQNNGV in the germline V gene. The CDR3 contains 11 residues. Trimming removed 6 bases at V and 12 bases at J, with 15 bases between. CDR3 coding DNA: TGTGCCAGCAGGTTAACAGGGACCATGTACTTC. Translating gives CASRLTGTMYF. The full variable domain, completed using reference TRBV11-2 and TRBJ2-7, is EAGVAQSPRYKIIEKRQSVAFWCNPISGHATLYWYQQILGQGPKLLIQFQNNGVVDDSQLPKDRFSAERLKGVDSTLKIQPAKLEDSAVYLCASRLTGTMYFGPGTRLTVT.

This chain links TRBV7-8 with TRBJ2-1, with 12 bases matching TRBD2. CDR1 and CDR2 from the germline V gene are SGHVS and FQNEAQ. V dropped 5 bases and J dropped 6; count of bases not matched to a gene: 14. The CDR3 is 18 amino acids. The CDR3 nucleotides are TGTGCCAGCAGCCCCACCGCCCTAGCGGGAGGGATAGGCAATGAGCAGTTCTTC. Translated: CASSPTALAGGIGNEQFF. Using reference TRBV7-8 and TRBJ2-1 for the parts outside the CDR3, the full variable domain is GAGVSQSPRYKVAKRGQDVALRCDPISGHVSLFWYQQALGQGPEFLTYFQNEAQLDKSGLPSDRFFAERPEGSVSTLKIQRTQQEDSAVYLCASSPTALAGGIGNEQFFGPGTRLTVL.

The chain joins TRBV27 to TRBJ2-7; D gene uncertain. Trimming removed 3 bases from V and 6 bases from J, with 12 bases in between. Per the germline V gene, CDR1 is MNHEY and CDR2 is SMNVEV (reference sequence). This CDR3 has 13 amino acids. The CDR3 reads CASSFSVGGEQYF. As DNA, the CDR3 is TGTGCCAGCAGTTTCTCTGTAGGCGGCGAGCAGTACTTC.

V usage is TRBV7-9 and J usage is TRBJ1-4; maybe TRBD1 (6 bases). Deletions cut 4 bases from V and 2 bases from J, with 17 bases between. Germline lookup yields CDR1 SEHNR and CDR2 FQNEAQ (reference sequence). The CDR3 sequence is 17 residues long. This CDR3 reads CASSWGGLGKTNEKLFF. Written as DNA, the CDR3 is TGTGCCAGCAGCTGGGGGGGCCTCGGCAAGACTAATGAAAAACTGTTTTTT.

J is TRBJ2-3 and V is TRBV19; 8 bases agree with TRBD2. V shed 6 bases and J 5 bases; nucleotides not matched to a gene: 4. This CDR3 is 13 amino acids long. Germline CDR1 reads LNHDA; CDR2 reads SQIVND (reference sequence). Here the CDR3 DNA reads TGTGCCAGTAGACCAGCGGGAGTAGATACGCAGTATTTT. Protein: CASRPAGVDTQYF.

The chain recombines TRBV28 with TRBJ2-7; maybe TRBD2 (6 bases). The V end was cut by 2 bases, the J end by 1 base, with 18 bases between. Germline CDR1 MDHEN, CDR2 SYDVKM. The length of the CDR3 is 17 residues. As DNA, the CDR3 is TGTGCCAGCAGTTTAAGGGGCGGGGCAGGACATTCCTACGAGCAGTACTTC. Protein sequence: CASSLRGGAGHSYEQYF. The variable domain in full, with the rest retrieved from reference TRBV28 and TRBJ2-7, is DVKVTQSSRYLVKRTGEKVFLECVQDMDHENMFWYRQDPGLGLRLIYFSYDVKMKEKGDIPEGYSVSREKKERFSLILESASTNQTSMYLCASSLRGGAGHSYEQYFGPGTRLTVT.

V gene TRBV28 combines with J gene TRBJ1-6; D is ambiguous. The germline V and J ends were trimmed by 3 bases and 9 bases, with 12 bases remaining between them. The CDR3 length is 14 residues. Germline loops: CDR1 MDHEN, CDR2 SYDVKM. Here the CDR3 DNA reads TGTGCCAGCAGTTTTTGGACCAAGACTTCACCCCTCCACTTT. Translated: CASSFWTKTSPLHF.

The chain couples TRBV2 to TRBJ1-4; 8 bases are a match to TRBD1. This CDR3 is 16 amino acids long. Germline CDR1 is SNHLY and CDR2 is FYNNEI. The V gene end was trimmed by 4 bases and the J gene end by 7 bases; junction bases not matched to a gene: 11. The CDR3 here is CASSADRAGYGEKLFF. CDR3 sequence (DNA): TGTGCCAGCAGTGCGGACAGGGCAGGGTACGGTGAAAAACTGTTTTTT. The whole variable domain, remainder taken from reference TRBV2 and TRBJ1-4, is EPEVTQTPSHQVTQMGQEVILRCVPISNHLYFYWYRQILGQKVEFLVSFYNNEISEKSEIFDDQFSVERPDGSNFTLKIRSTKLEDSAMYFCASSADRAGYGEKLFFGSGTQLSVL.

The chain has TRBV5-1 and TRBJ2-3; a possible D gene is TRBD2 (5 bases). The CDR3 has 16 amino acids. Trimming shortened V by 3 bases and J by 1 base, and 15 bases separated the two germline ends. Germline-derived CDR1 and CDR2 are SGHRS and YFSETQ. The CDR3, as DNA: TGCGCCAGCAGCTACCCCACACGGACTGGCACAGATACGCAGTATTTT. Amino acid sequence: CASSYPTRTGTDTQYF.

This chain uses TRBV6-1 with TRBJ2-3; no definite D call. V lost 3 bases and J 2 bases, leaving 6 bases between the germline ends. Germline-derived CDR1 and CDR2 are MNHNS and SASEGT. This CDR3 has 13 residues. CDR3 sequence reads: CASSDTNTDTQYF. In nucleotides, the CDR3 is TGTGCCAGCAGTGATACTAACACAGATACGCAGTATTTT.

The rearrangement joins TRBV20-1 to TRBJ1-1; D gene ambiguous. The germline V and J ends were trimmed by 0 bases and 4 bases, with 3 bases remaining between them. Germline V gives CDR1 DFQATT, CDR2 SNEGSKA (reference sequence). This CDR3 contains 11 residues. The CDR3 loop is CSARDLTEAFF. DNA for the CDR3: TGCAGTGCTAGAGATCTCACTGAAGCTTTCTTT.

The rearrangement uses TRBV5-4 and TRBJ1-1; D not resolved. The CDR3 runs to 13 residues. V was pared by 4 bases and J by 1 base, with 8 bases between. Per the germline V gene, CDR1 is SGHNT and CDR2 is YYREEE (reference sequence). In nucleotides, the CDR3 is TGTGCCAGCAGCCGCGGAGGGAACACTGAAGCTTTCTTT. Translation gives CASSRGGNTEAFF.

The chain couples TRBV7-9 to TRBJ2-7; D call uncertain. The CDR3 loop spans 12 amino acids. Between the trimmed V and J ends, which lost 5 bases and 3 bases, there was a span of 8 bases. Per the germline V gene, CDR1 is SEHNR and CDR2 is FQNEAQ (reference sequence). The CDR3 loop reads CASSNKIYEQYF. In DNA, the CDR3 is TGTGCCAGCAGCAATAAAATCTACGAGCAGTACTTC.

V usage is TRBV29-1 and J usage is TRBJ1-1, with a possible D match to TRBD1 (6 bases). Germline V lookup: CDR1 SQVTM, CDR2 ANQGSEA. Trimming removed 7 bases from V and 0 bases from J, with 12 bases in between. The CDR3 loop spans 13 amino acids. Here the CDR3 DNA reads TGCAGCGCCCAGGGACATTTGAACACTGAAGCTTTCTTT. Translating gives CSAQGHLNTEAFF.

This clone was detected only once. The genes are TRBV5-1 and TRBJ2-5, with D hard to call. With 0 bases removed from V and 1 base from J, the gap between germline ends came to 4 bases. There are 13 residues in the CDR3. Germline loops: CDR1 SGHRS, CDR2 YFSETQ. CDR3 protein: CASSLASQETQYF. The CDR3 DNA follows: TGCGCCAGCAGCTTGGCAAGCCAAGAGACCCAGTACTTC.

The J gene is TRBJ1-5, the V gene TRBV7-2; D gene unclear. The CDR3 loop spans 15 amino acids. Germline V gives CDR1 SGHTA, CDR2 FQGNSA. The V gene lost 2 bases and the J gene lost 0 bases, with 8 bases spanning the gap. Here the CDR3 reads CASSLSGLSNQPQHF. The CDR3 DNA sequence: TGTGCCAGCAGCTTAAGTGGGCTTAGCAATCAGCCCCAGCATTTT.